This is a list of T cell receptor beta chains from one sample in a study of post-analysis software for immune sequencing data. TCRdb reanalysed the PCR reads using MiXCR and keeps one entry per CDR3 protein. Found here are approximately 400,000 distinct CDR3 sequences, about a third of them singletons; the top ten hold roughly an eighth. The specimen was blood. These receptors all come from a girl between 10 and 17 years old with multiple sclerosis. Both conserved end residues are part of each CDR3. The order of the fields is D gene, J gene, V gene, CDR3 length, clone size, CDR3 protein, CDR3 DNA. D genes are given only for firm matches. Clone sizes are given selectively: once, few, many, or a class where the clone is expanded.

>NA|TRBJ2-6|TRBV10-3|9|few
CAITPGQTF
TGTGCCATCACCCCGGGACAGACTTTC
>NA|TRBJ2-1|TRBV24-1|13|few
CATGELDGSEQFF
TGTGCCACCGGGGAACTTGACGGTAGTGAGCAGTTCTTC
>TRBD1|TRBJ1-4|TRBV24-1|16|once
CATSIWDREISEKLFF
TGTGCCACCAGTATCTGGGACAGGGAGATAAGTGAAAAACTGTTTTTT
>NA|TRBJ1-6|TRBV20-1|14|NA
CSALNQGRNSPLHF
TGCAGTGCTCTCAACCAGGGGAGAAATTCACCCCTCCACTTT
>NA|TRBJ2-7|TRBV6-2/TRBV6-3|15|NA
CASRSDRLPNYEQYF
TGTGCCAGCAGATCCGACAGGTTACCAAACTACGAGCAGTACTTC
>NA|TRBJ2-7|TRBV28|13|NA
CASTLDSPYEQYF
TGTGCCAGCACTCTGGACAGTCCCTACGAGCAGTACTTC
>TRBD1|TRBJ1-6|TRBV7-9|15|NA
CASSPADRGNSPLHF
TGTGCCAGCAGCCCAGCGGACAGGGGAAATTCACCCCTCCACTTT
>NA|TRBJ2-7|TRBV6-2/TRBV6-3|13|NA
CASSDPQGYEQYF
TGTGCCAGCTCAGACCCACAGGGATACGAGCAGTACTTC
>NA|TRBJ1-5|TRBV20-1|15|few
CSAPVEGGGNQPQHF
TGCAGTGCTCCCGTAGAGGGGGGAGGCAATCAGCCCCAGCATTTT
>TRBD1|TRBJ2-7|TRBV7-9|14|few
CASSLGQGVDEQYF
TGTGCCAGCAGCCTCGGACAGGGGGTAGACGAGCAGTACTTC
>TRBD1|TRBJ2-3|TRBV7-9|18|few
CASSAGTGGLWGGDTQYF
TGTGCCAGCAGCGCCGGGACAGGGGGACTATGGGGAGGAGATACGCAGTATTTT
>NA|TRBJ2-1|TRBV12-3/TRBV12-4|16|NA
CASSPRGRGPTNEQFF
TGTGCCAGCAGCCCCAGGGGGCGGGGGCCTACCAATGAGCAGTTCTTC
>TRBD1|TRBJ2-7|TRBV10-3|14|NA
CAISDPGQPVEQYF
TGTGCCATCAGTGACCCGGGACAGCCGGTCGAGCAGTACTTC
>TRBD1|TRBJ2-7|TRBV4-3|15|NA
CASSQEGDSSYEQYF
TGCGCCAGCAGCCAAGAAGGGGACAGCTCCTACGAGCAGTACTTC
>NA|TRBJ1-2|TRBV12-3/TRBV12-4|13|few
CASSFGAGYGYTF
TGTGCCAGCAGTTTTGGTGCGGGATATGGCTACACCTTC
>NA|TRBJ1-2|TRBV29-1|12|many
CSVAADSYGYTF
TGCAGCGTTGCGGCGGACTCCTATGGCTACACCTTC
>NA|TRBJ1-1|TRBV15|15|NA
CATSSIPLLGTEAFF
TGTGCCACCAGCAGCATACCTTTGCTGGGGACTGAAGCTTTCTTT
>NA|TRBJ2-2|TRBV27|13|few
CASASRNTGELFF
TGTGCCAGCGCTTCTCGGAACACCGGGGAGCTGTTTTTT
>NA|TRBJ2-1|TRBV20-1|13|once
CSAPAGGAYEQFF
TGCAGTGCGCCAGCCGGGGGCGCATATGAGCAGTTCTTC
>TRBD2|TRBJ2-3|TRBV11-2|14|many
CASSLTSSADTQYF
TGTGCCAGCAGCTTGACTAGCTCGGCAGATACGCAGTATTTT
>NA|TRBJ1-2|TRBV3-1|18|NA
CASSQVSLGPSPFYGYTF
TGTGCCAGCAGCCAAGTTTCGCTAGGACCGTCACCGTTCTATGGCTACACCTTC
>NA|TRBJ2-7|TRBV27|12|many
CASSLVGGEQYF
TGTGCCAGCAGTTTGGTGGGTGGCGAGCAGTACTTC
>NA|TRBJ2-5|TRBV5-1|16|NA
CASSPYRDGVGETQYF
TGCGCCAGCAGCCCTTACCGGGACGGGGTGGGAGAGACCCAGTACTTC
>NA|TRBJ1-1|TRBV7-2|15|NA
CASSLFQGTRTEAFF
TGTGCCAGCAGCTTATTCCAGGGGACGAGGACTGAAGCTTTCTTT
>NA|TRBJ2-3|TRBV23-1|15|NA
CASSRGDPGTDTQYF
TGCGCCAGCAGTCGAGGGGACCCGGGCACAGATACGCAGTATTTT
>TRBD2|TRBJ2-7|TRBV2|15|NA
CASRAHSGTSYEQYF
TGTGCCAGCAGGGCCCATAGCGGGACCTCCTACGAGCAGTACTTC
>TRBD2|TRBJ2-5|TRBV4-1|17|NA
CASSQESAGDSQETQYF
TGCGCCAGCAGCCAAGAGTCGGCGGGGGATTCTCAAGAGACCCAGTACTTC
>TRBD1|TRBJ1-2|TRBV5-1|13|few
CASSYGQGNGYTF
TGCGCCAGCAGCTACGGACAGGGGAATGGCTACACCTTC
>NA|TRBJ2-3|TRBV4-3|17|NA
CASSQGPVRVDTDTQYF
TGCGCCAGCAGCCAAGGCCCCGTTAGGGTGGATACAGATACGCAGTATTTT
>NA|TRBJ2-5|TRBV20-1|14|few
CSPIPGAGSETQYF
TGCAGTCCGATTCCGGGGGCGGGGTCGGAGACCCAGTACTTC
>NA|TRBJ2-1|TRBV5-4|11|NA
CASSLWNEQFF
TGTGCCAGCAGCTTGTGGAATGAGCAGTTCTTC
>TRBD1|TRBJ1-2|TRBV7-9|20|once
CASSGVAPGQDPTMAYGYTF
TGTGCCAGCAGCGGCGTGGCCCCGGGACAGGACCCCACAATGGCCTATGGCTACACCTTC
>TRBD1|TRBJ2-7|TRBV14|15|NA
CASSHFDRESHEQYF
TGTGCCAGCAGCCACTTCGACAGGGAGAGCCACGAGCAGTACTTC
>NA|TRBJ2-7|TRBV27|14|NA
CASAFTGFSLEQYF
TGTGCCAGCGCCTTTACAGGGTTCTCCCTCGAGCAGTACTTC
>NA|TRBJ2-1|TRBV4-3|12|few
CASKGAGGMQFF
TGCGCCAGTAAAGGGGCAGGGGGGATGCAGTTCTTC
>TRBD2|TRBJ2-7|TRBV11-3|14|NA
CASSSGGSIYEQYF
TGTGCCAGCAGCTCGGGGGGATCGATTTACGAGCAGTACTTC
>TRBD2|TRBJ2-3|TRBV4-1|15|few
CASSHLGGVGDTQYF
TGCGCCAGCAGCCACCTCGGGGGGGTCGGAGATACGCAGTATTTT